This T cell receptor beta chain was sequenced in a study of identical twins. This CDR3 region has 14 residues. Trimming took 4 bases from V and 4 from J, leaving 10 bases between them. Germline CDR1 reads MNHEY; CDR2 reads SVGAGI. In regard to this clonotype: The antigen is undetermined.

The authors used template switching to add a universal primer site and gave cDNA unique molecular identifiers. In TCRdb, the 5' RACE reads were re-called with MiXCR into one record per CDR3 protein. The sample has 400,000 to 600,000 distinct CDR3 sequences, around 24% seen once; the top ten hold more than 0.4%. Study results and limitations: Invariant MAIT and iNKT cells may have partly biased zero-insertion analyses. A lower insertion count was a feature of abundant cord blood beta clonotypes, with no such feature in memory repertoires.

This same sample was also part of a study on yellow fever vaccine responses in identical twins. That publication notes: Vaccine T cell responses of twins reportedly seemed partly convergent and partly personalized.

The gene calls are TRBV6-5 and TRBJ2-2; D ambiguous. Sample: CD4+ T cells sorted from blood. This TCR was sampled from a woman aged 18-29 years in good health. CDR3 region: CASSSQSSTGELFF. CDR3 nucleotides: TGTGCCAGCAGTTCCCAGTCGTCCACCGGGGAGCTGTTTTTT.